This T cell receptor beta chain was recorded in a study of CD8 T cells in Susac syndrome. Study-wide context: When their blood was taken, the Susac syndrome patients had either not yet had any therapy, were taking corticosteroids, or were taking intravenous immunoglobulin alone. Points from the study as a whole: In Susac syndrome, the CD4+ T cell repertoires did not show clonal expansion.

Points on this clonotype: Its antigen is unidentified.

The Susac syndrome patients fit the recently defined diagnostic criteria for definite or probable disease. RNA amounts of 0.5 to 1 ug underwent reverse transcription with random hexamers. Coverage of TCR beta CDR3 amplification by immunoSEQ multiplex PCR extended to 54 Vbeta and 13 Jbeta. One entry per CDR3 protein results from TCRdb running MiXCR on the immunoSEQ multiplex PCR reads. The data show 150,000 to 200,000 distinct CDR3 sequences, approximately 96% seen once. The TCR was taken from a human donor with Susac syndrome. Sequenced sample: CD4+ T cells from PBMCs.

CDR3 nucleotide sequence: TGTGCCAGCAGCCAAGGTGACTCAGGGGACAATGAGCAGTTCTTC. Protein sequence: CASSQGDSGDNEQFF. The chain joins TRBV4-2 to TRBJ2-1, with TRBD1 as a possible D gene (6 bases). Trimming removed 1 base from V and 5 bases from J, with 12 bases in between. This CDR3 contains 15 residues. Looked up from germline, CDR1 is LGHNA and CDR2 is YNFKEQ.